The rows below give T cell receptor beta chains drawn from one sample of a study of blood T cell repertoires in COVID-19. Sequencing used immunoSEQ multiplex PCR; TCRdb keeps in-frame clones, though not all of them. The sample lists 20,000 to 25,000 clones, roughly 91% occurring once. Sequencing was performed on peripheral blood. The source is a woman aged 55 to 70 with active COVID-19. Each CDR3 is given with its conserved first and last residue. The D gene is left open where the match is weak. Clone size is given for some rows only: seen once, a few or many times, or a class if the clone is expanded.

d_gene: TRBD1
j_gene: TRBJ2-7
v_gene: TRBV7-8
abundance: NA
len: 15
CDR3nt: TGTGCCAGCAGCTTATCCCCGGGACAGCCCTTCGAGCAGTACTTC
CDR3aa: CASSLSPGQPFEQYF

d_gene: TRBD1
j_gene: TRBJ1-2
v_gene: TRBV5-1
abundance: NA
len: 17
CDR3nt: TGCGCCAGCCGGCCCAGAGGACAGGGAAAAGTTAACTATGGCTACACCTTC
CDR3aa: CASRPRGQGKVNYGYTF

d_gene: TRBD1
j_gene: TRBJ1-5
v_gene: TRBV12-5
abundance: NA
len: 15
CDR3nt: TGTGCTAGTGGTTTTGGGGGGACAGTTGATCAGCCCCAGCATTTT
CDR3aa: CASGFGGTVDQPQHF

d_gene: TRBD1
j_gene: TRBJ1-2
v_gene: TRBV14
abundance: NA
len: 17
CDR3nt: TGTGCCAGCAGCCAAGCGGGACAGGAGGATTTTAACTATGGCTACACCTTC
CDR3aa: CASSQAGQEDFNYGYTF

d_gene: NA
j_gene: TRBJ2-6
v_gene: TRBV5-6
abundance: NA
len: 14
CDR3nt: TGTGCCAGCAGCGCGATGTCTGGGGCCAACGTCCTGACTTTC
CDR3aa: CASSAMSGANVLTF

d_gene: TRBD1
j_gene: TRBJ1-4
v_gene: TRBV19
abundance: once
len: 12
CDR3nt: TGTGCCAGTAGGACAGGGAATGAAAAACTGTTTTTT
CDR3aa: CASRTGNEKLFF

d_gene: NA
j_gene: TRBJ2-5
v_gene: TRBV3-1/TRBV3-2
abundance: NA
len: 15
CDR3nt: TGTGCCAGCAGCCAAGGCGACAGGTGGGGAGAGACCCAGTACTTC
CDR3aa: CASSQGDRWGETQYF

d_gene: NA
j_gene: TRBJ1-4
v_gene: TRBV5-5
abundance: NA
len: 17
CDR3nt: TGTGCCAGCAGCTTGGACGACAGTCAACGGGGGTATGAAAAACTGTTTTTT
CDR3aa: CASSLDDSQRGYEKLFF

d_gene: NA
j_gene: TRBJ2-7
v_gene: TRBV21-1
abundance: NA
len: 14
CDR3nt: TGTGCCAGCAGCAAAGAGAACAGGGCCTACGAGCAGTACTTC
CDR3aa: CASSKENRAYEQYF

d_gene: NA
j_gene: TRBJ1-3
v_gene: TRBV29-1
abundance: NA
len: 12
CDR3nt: TGCAGCGCGATCAGGGGTGCAAACACCATATATTTT
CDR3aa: CSAIRGANTIYF

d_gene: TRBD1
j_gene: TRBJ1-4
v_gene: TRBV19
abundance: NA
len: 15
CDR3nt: TGTGCCAGTACAGACTCGGGACAGGGTAGAGGAAAACTGTTTTTT
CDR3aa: CASTDSGQGRGKLFF

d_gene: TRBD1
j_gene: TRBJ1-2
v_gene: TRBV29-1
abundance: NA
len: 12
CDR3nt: TGCAGCGGCCGACAGGGAGACTATGGCTACACCTTC
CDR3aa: CSGRQGDYGYTF

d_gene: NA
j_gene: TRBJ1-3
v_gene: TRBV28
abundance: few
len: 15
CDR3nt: TGTGCCAGCAGTGATCAACAGGGCGCTGGAAACACCATATATTTT
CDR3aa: CASSDQQGAGNTIYF

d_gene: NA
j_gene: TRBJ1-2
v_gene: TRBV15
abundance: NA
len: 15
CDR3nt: TGTGCCACCAGCAGAACCCGGACAGAACTATATGGCTACACCTTC
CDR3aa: CATSRTRTELYGYTF

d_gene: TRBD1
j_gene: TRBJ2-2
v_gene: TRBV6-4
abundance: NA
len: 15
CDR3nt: TGTGCCAGCAGCCAGGGACAGACAAGCACCGGGGAGCTGTTTTTT
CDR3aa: CASSQGQTSTGELFF

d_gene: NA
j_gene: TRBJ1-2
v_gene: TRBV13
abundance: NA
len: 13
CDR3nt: TGTGCCAGCAGCCTAGAGGGAGGCAGCGGCTACACCTTC
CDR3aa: CASSLEGGSGYTF

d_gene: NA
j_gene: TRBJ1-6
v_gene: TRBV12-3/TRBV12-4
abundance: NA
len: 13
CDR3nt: TGTGCCAGCAGTTTTGACAGCTCAACACCCCTCCACTTT
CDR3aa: CASSFDSSTPLHF

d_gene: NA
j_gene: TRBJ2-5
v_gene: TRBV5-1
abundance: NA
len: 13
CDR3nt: TGCGCCAGCTATGGCCTGGCGGTAGAGACCCAGTACTTC
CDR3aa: CASYGLAVETQYF

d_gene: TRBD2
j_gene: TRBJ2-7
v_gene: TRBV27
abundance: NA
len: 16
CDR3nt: TGTGCCAGCAGTCCGCGGACTAGCGGGGGGGCGGGCGAGCAGTACTTC
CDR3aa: CASSPRTSGGAGEQYF

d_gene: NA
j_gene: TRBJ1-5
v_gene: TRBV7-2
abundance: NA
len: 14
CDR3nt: TGTGCCAGCAGTAGGGATCGGGACAATCAGCCCCAGCATTTT
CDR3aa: CASSRDRDNQPQHF

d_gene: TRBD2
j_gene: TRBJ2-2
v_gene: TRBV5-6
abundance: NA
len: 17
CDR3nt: TGTGCCAGCACCGATGGACTAGCGGGGGCCTACACCGGGGAGCTGTTTTTT
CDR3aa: CASTDGLAGAYTGELFF